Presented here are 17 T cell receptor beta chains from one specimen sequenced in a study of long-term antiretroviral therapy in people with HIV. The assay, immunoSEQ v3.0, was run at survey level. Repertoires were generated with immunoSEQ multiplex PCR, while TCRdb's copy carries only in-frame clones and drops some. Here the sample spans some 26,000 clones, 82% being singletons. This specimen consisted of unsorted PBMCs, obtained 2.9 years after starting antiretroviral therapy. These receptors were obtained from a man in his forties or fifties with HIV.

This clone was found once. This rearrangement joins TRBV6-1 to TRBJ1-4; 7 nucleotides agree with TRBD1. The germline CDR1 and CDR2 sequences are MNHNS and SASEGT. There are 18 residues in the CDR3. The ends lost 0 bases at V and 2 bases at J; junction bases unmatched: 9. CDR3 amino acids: CASSEAKGALGTNEKLFF. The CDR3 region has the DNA TGTGCCAGCAGTGAAGCTAAGGGGGCGTTAGGGACTAATGAAAAACTGTTTTTT.

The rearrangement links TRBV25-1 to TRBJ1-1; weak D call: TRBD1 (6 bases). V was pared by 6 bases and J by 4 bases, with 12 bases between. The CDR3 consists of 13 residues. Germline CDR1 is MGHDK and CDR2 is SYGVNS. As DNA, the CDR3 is TGTGCCAGCAGCCAGGGGTCGATCACTGAAGCTTTCTTT. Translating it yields CASSQGSITEAFF. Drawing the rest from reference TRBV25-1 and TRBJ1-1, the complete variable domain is EADIYQTPRYLVIGTGKKITLECSQTMGHDKMYWYQQDPGMELHLIHYSYGVNSTEKGDLSSESTVSRIRTEHFPLTLESARPSHTSQYLCASSQGSITEAFFGQGTRLTVV.

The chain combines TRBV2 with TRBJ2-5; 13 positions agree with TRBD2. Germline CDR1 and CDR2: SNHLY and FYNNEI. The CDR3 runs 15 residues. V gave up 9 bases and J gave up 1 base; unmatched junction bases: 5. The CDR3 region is CASRLAGGSQETQYF. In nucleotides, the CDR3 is TGTGCCAGTAGACTAGCGGGGGGTTCCCAAGAGACCCAGTACTTC.

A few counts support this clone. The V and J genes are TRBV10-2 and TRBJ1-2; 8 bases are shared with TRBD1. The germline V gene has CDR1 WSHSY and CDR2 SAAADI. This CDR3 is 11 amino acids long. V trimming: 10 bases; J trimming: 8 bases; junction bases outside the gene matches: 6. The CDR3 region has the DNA TGCGCCACCATGACAGGGGAAGGCTACACCTTC. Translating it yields CATMTGEGYTF.

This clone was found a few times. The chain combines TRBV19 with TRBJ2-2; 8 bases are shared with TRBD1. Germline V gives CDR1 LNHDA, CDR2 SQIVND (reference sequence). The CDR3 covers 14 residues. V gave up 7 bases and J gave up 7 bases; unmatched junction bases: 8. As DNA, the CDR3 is TGTGCCAGTACTTGGACAGGGAATAACGGGGAGCTGTTTTTT. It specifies CASTWTGNNGELFF.

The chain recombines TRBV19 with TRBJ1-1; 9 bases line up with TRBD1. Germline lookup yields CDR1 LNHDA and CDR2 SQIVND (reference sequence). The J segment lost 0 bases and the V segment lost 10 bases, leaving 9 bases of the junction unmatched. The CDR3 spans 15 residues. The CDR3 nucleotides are TGTGCCACCTCACCGGACAGGGGCATGAACACTGAAGCTTTCTTT. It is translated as CATSPDRGMNTEAFF. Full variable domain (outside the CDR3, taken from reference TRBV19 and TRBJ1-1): DGGITQSPKYLFRKEGQNVTLSCEQNLNHDAMYWYRQDPGQGLRLIYYSQIVNDFQKGDIAEGYSVSREKKESFPLTVTSAQKNPTAFYLCATSPDRGMNTEAFFGQGTRLTVV.

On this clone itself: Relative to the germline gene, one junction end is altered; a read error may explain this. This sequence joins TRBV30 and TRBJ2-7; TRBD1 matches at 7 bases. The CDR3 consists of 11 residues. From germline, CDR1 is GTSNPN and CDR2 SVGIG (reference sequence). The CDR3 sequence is CAWSDDREPHF. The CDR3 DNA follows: TGTGCCTGGAGTGACGACAGGGAACCGCACTTC.

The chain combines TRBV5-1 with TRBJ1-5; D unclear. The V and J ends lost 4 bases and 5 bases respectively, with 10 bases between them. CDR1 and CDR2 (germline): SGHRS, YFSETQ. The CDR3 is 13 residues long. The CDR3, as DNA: TGCGCCAGCAGCCCGGGCTCAGATCAGCCCCAGCATTTT. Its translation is CASSPGSDQPQHF.

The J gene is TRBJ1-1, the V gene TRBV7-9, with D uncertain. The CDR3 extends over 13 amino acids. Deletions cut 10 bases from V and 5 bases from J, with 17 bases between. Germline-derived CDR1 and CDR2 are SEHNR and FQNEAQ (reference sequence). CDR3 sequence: CANRRGGLTEAFF. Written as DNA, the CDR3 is TGTGCCAACAGACGGGGAGGGTTGACTGAAGCTTTCTTT.

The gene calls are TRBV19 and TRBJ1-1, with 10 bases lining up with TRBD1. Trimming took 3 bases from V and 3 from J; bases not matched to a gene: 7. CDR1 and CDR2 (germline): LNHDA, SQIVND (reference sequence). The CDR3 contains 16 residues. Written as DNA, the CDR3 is TGTGCCAGTAGTATGAGACAGGGGGCATTGTACACTGAAGCTTTCTTT. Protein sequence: CASSMRQGALYTEAFF.

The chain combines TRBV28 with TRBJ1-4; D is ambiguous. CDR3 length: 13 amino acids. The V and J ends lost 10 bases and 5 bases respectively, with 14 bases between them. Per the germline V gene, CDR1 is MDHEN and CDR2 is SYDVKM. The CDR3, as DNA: TGTGCCATCTCTCAGGCCCCGAATGAAAAACTGTTTTTT. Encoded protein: CAISQAPNEKLFF.

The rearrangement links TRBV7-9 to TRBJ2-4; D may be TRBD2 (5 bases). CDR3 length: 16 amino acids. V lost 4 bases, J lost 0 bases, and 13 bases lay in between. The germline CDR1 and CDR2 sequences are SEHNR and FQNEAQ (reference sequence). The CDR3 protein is CASSSWEPLAKNIQYF. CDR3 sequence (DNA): TGTGCCAGCAGCTCCTGGGAGCCTCTAGCCAAAAACATTCAGTACTTC.

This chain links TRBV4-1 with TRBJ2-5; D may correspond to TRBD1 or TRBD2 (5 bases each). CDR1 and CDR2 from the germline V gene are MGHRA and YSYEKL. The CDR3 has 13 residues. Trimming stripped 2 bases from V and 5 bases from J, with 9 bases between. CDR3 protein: CASSQLWGETQYF. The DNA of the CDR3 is TGCGCCAGCAGCCAATTGTGGGGGGAGACCCAGTACTTC.

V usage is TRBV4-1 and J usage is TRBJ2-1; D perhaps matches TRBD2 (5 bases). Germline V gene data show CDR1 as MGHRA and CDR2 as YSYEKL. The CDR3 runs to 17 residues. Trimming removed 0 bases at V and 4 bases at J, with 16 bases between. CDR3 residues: CASSQEERTGIYNEQFF. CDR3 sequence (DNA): TGCGCCAGCAGCCAAGAGGAGCGAACGGGAATTTACAATGAGCAGTTCTTC.

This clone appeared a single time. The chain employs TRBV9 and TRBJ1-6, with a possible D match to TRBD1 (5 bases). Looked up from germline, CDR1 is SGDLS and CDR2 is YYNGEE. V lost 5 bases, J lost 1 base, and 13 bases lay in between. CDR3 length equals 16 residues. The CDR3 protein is CASSQEGPSYNSPLHF. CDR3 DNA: TGTGCCAGCAGTCAGGAGGGACCTTCCTATAATTCACCCCTCCACTTT.

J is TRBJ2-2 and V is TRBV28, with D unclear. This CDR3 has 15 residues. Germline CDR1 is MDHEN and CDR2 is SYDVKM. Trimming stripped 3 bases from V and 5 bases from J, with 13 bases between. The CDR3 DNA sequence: TGTGCCAGCAGTTTCTGGCAGGACGGAACCGGGGAGCTGTTTTTT. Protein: CASSFWQDGTGELFF.

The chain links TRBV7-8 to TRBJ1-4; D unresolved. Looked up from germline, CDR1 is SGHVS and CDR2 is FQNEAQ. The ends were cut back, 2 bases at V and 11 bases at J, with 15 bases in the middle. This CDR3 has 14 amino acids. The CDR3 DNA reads TGTGCCAGCAGCTTAACGCCTTACACGGGGAAACTGTTTTTT. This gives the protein CASSLTPYTGKLFF.